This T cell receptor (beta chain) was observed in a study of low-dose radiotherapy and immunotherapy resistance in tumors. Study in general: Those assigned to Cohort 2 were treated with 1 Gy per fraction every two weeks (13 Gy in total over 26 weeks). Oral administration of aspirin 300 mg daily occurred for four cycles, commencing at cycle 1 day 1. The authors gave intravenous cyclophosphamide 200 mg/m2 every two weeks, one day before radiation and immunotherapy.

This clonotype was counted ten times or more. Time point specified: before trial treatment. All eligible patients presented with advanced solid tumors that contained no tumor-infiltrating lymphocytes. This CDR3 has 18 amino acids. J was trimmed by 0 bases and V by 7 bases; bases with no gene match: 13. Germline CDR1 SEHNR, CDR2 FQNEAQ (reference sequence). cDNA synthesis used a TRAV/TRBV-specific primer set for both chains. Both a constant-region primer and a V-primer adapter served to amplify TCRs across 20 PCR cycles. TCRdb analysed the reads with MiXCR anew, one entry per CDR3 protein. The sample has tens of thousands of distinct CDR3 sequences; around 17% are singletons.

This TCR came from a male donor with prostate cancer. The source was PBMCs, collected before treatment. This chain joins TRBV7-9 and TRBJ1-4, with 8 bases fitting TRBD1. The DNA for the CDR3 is TGTGCCAGCACTCGGACAGGGCCGACCCCCACAACTAATGAAAAACTGTTTTTT. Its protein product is CASTRTGPTPTTNEKLFF.